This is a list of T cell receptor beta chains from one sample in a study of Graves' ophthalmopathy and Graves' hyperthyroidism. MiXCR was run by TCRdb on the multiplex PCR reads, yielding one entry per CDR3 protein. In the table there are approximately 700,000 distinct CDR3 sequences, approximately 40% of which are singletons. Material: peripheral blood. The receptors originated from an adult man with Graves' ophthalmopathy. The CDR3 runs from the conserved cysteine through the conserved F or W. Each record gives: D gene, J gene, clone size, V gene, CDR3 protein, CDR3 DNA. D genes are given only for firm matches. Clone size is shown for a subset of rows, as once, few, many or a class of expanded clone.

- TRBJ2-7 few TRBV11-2 CASSLEGGRFSYEQYF TGTGCCAGCAGCTTAGAAGGGGGGCGCTTTTCCTACGAGCAGTACTTC
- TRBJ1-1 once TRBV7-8 CASSLAQAGRKAFF TGTGCCAGCAGCTTAGCACAGGCGGGACGAAAAGCTTTCTTT
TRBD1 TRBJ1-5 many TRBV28 CASSQTGERNQPQHF TGTGCCAGCAGCCAGACAGGGGAGAGGAATCAGCCCCAGCATTTT
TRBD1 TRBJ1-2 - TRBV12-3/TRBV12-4 CATSPRTGNLYGYTF TGTGCCACCAGTCCCCGGACAGGGAATTTGTATGGCTACACCTTC
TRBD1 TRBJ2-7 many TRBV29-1 CSARGQGAGSYEQYF TGCAGCGCTCGAGGACAGGGGGCCGGGTCCTACGAGCAGTACTTC
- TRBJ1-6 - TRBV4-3 CASSQAQSPLHF TGCGCCAGCAGCCAAGCCCAGTCACCCCTCCACTTT
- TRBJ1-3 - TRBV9 CASSPFAGEPGNTIYF TGTGCCAGCTCACCGTTTGCAGGGGAACCTGGAAACACCATATATTTT
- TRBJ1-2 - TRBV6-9 CASSYPRAHYGYTF TGTGCCAGCAGTTACCCCCGCGCACACTATGGCTACACCTTC
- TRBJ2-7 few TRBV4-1 CASSQDTELYEQYF TGCGCCAGCAGCCAAGATACGGAGCTCTACGAGCAGTACTTC
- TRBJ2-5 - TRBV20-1 CSARAPGGGTQYF TGCAGTGCTAGAGCCCCAGGGGGAGGGACCCAGTACTTC
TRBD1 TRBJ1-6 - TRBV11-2 CVSSPKIPGQGGAPLHF TGTGTCAGTAGCCCAAAGATACCGGGACAGGGAGGAGCACCCCTCCACTTT
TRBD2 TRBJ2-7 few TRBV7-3 CASSLTSGGAWYEQYF TGTGCCAGCAGCTTAACGAGCGGGGGGGCCTGGTACGAGCAGTACTTC
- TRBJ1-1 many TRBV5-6 CASSLRPERTEAFF TGTGCCAGCAGCTTGCGCCCTGAACGCACTGAAGCTTTCTTT
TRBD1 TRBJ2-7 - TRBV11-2 CAWSVFLLTGGDEQYF TGTGCCTGGAGTGTATTCCTCCTTACAGGGGGCGACGAGCAGTACTTC
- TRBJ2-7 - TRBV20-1 CSARSSPNLEQYF TGCAGTGCTAGATCCTCGCCCAACTTGGAGCAGTACTTC